These 7 T cell receptor beta chains came from one sample sequenced in a study of blood T cell repertoires in COVID-19. TCRdb keeps only in-frame clones here, not all; method: immunoSEQ multiplex PCR. The profile shows about 140,000 clones, 77% of them singletons. The sample consisted of peripheral blood. The receptors come from a woman in her 50s with active or convalescent COVID-19.

The chain uses TRBV6-2 or TRBV6-3 and TRBJ1-5, with 9 bases that match TRBD1. CDR1 and CDR2 (germline): MNHEY, SVGEGT. The CDR3 runs 15 residues. V lost 2 bases and J lost 4; bases outside the gene matches: 3. CDR3 bases: TGTGCCAGCAGTTACACAGGGGGCGGGAATCAGCCCCAGCATTTT. It is translated as CASSYTGGGNQPQHF.

The chain links TRBV29-1 to TRBJ1-2, with a possible D match to TRBD1 (6 bases). This CDR3 has 14 amino acids. Germline CDR1 SQVTM, CDR2 ANQGSEA. Trimming stripped 2 bases from V and 4 bases from J, with 14 bases between. The CDR3 DNA is TGCAGCGTTGAAAAACAGGGTGGGGGCTATGGCTACACCTTC. It translates to CSVEKQGGGYGYTF.

The chain uses TRBV6-2 or TRBV6-3 and TRBJ1-1; 7 positions match TRBD1. Per germline, CDR1 MNHEY and CDR2 SVGEGT. The trim removed 5 bases at V and 0 bases at J, leaving 6 bases unmatched. CDR3 length equals 15 residues. Here the CDR3 reads CASSRTGHMNTEAFF. CDR3 nucleotide sequence: TGTGCCAGCAGTCGGACAGGCCATATGAACACTGAAGCTTTCTTT.

V usage is TRBV5-8 and J usage is TRBJ1-3; D remains ambiguous. The CDR3 sequence is 15 residues long. The germline CDR1 and CDR2 sequences are SGHTS and YDEGEE. The V gene lost 6 bases and the J gene lost 4 bases, with 17 bases spanning the gap. CDR3 protein: CASTPTGLEGNTIYF. For the CDR3, the DNA is TGTGCCAGCACGCCTACTGGGCTGGAAGGAAACACCATATATTTT. Full variable domain (missing parts from reference TRBV5-8 and TRBJ1-3): EAGVTQSPTHLIKTRGQQATLRCSPISGHTSVYWYQQALGLGLQFLLWYDEGEERNRGNFPPRFSGRQFPNYSSELNVNALELEDSALYLCASTPTGLEGNTIYFGEGSWLTVV.

The chain uses TRBV18 and TRBJ2-7; 9 bases are shared with TRBD1. Trimming cost V 5 bases and J 2 bases; bases outside gene matches: 7. This CDR3 spans 15 amino acids. The germline gives CDR1 KGHSH, CDR2 LQKENI. CDR3 DNA: TGTGCCAGCTCATCGGGACAGGGCAAAACCTACGAGCAGTACTTC. This gives the protein CASSSGQGKTYEQYF.

The chain couples TRBV7-2 to TRBJ2-1, with D perhaps TRBD2 (7 bases). This CDR3 region has 16 residues. Germline V gives CDR1 SGHTA, CDR2 FQGNSA. Trimming stripped 3 bases from V and 4 bases from J, with 16 bases between. The CDR3 reads CASSFVSRGPYNEQFF. As DNA, the CDR3 is TGTGCCAGCAGCTTTGTCTCGCGGGGGCCATACAATGAGCAGTTCTTC.

The chain joins TRBV7-9 to TRBJ2-5; TRBD1 matches at 10 bases. Trimming cost V 6 bases and J 2 bases; bases outside gene matches: 3. The CDR3 is made up of 14 amino acids. The V gene's germline CDR1 is SEHNR and CDR2 FQNEAQ (reference sequence). For the CDR3, the DNA is TGTGCCAGCAGACCGGGACAGGGGCAAGAGACCCAGTACTTC. Protein sequence: CASRPGQGQETQYF.